This TCR beta chain was sequenced for a study of T cells in Graves' hyperthyroidism and ophthalmopathy. As for the study in general: Staff took peripheral blood when the initial diagnosis was made, before any treatment began.

Study findings and constraints: From stable hyperthyroidism, ophthalmopathy was separated by a 13 V-J model.

This clonotype appeared many times. Its antigen is not identified. The CDR3 sequence is 16 residues long. Per the germline V gene, CDR1 is SGHAT and CDR2 is FQNNGV. V gave up 3 bases and J gave up 1 base, with 13 bases separating them. From RNA transcripts, TCR beta CDR3 regions were amplified. First-round RT-PCR targeting the TCR CDR3 was performed with the HTBI primer set. A single record per CDR3 protein comes from TCRdb applying MiXCR to the multiplex PCR reads. The data show 340,000 or so distinct CDR3 sequences, with 15% to 20% seen just once and around 54% held by the top ten. The chain carries TRBV11-2 and TRBJ1-5, with a weak D call TRBD1 (5 bases). Source material: blood. The receptor's source is a woman aged 50 to 60 with Graves' hyperthyroidism. Here the CDR3 DNA reads TGTGCCAGCAGCTTGAAGCTGGGGGAGAGCAATCAGCCCCAGCATTTT. Its translation: CASSLKLGESNQPQHF.